This T cell receptor (beta chain) emerged from a study of blood T cell repertoires in COVID-19. Assay used: immunoSEQ multiplex PCR; TCRdb lists only in-frame clones, some missing. The repertoire consists of 280,000 or so clones, with 80% to 90% occurring once and the leading ten covering less than 2.5%. The CDR3 has 14 residues. V trimming: 4 bases; J trimming: 8 bases; junction bases outside the gene matches: 9. Germline V gene data show CDR1 as SGHAT and CDR2 as FQDESV (reference sequence). Allocation to cohorts depended on clinical history reported by the participants. The TCR originated in a man aged 25 to 45 who had recovered from COVID-19. Source material: PBMCs or T cells enriched from blood (not recorded which). The chain has TRBV11-1 and TRBJ2-7; 9 bases map to TRBD1. CDR3: CASSSGQGIFKQYF. Written as DNA, the CDR3 is TGTGCCAGCAGCTCGGGACAGGGTATTTTCAAGCAGTACTTC.